Here is one T cell receptor (beta chain) with its context. In this sample, this clonotype turned up a few times. Its antigen is not yet known. The input lacks base qualities; no much larger clone sits a single base away. This entry comes from a study of T-cell reconstitution after alpha-beta-depleted transplantation in children listed by TCRdb under 2016. Describing the broader study: The study quantitatively tracked T-cell immune reconstitution after TCRalphabeta/CD19-depleted allogeneic hematopoietic cell transplantation in children using TCR repertoire profiling.

Taken with the paper, the label for treatment or condition translates to: allogeneic hematopoietic cell transplantation with graft depleted of TCRalphabeta T cells and CD19 B cells. The children who served as transplant recipients had been given grafts of TCRalphabeta/CD19-depleted allogeneic hematopoietic cells. Germline trimming amounts to 3 bases on V and 6 bases on J, with 7 as the count of junction bases outside the gene matches. The germline V gene yields SNHLY for CDR1 and FYNNEI for CDR2. The cysteine opens and the phenylalanine closes a CDR3 of 15 amino acids. Just the 45-base CDR3 DNA is kept, in frame starting at base 1. Receptor libraries were prepared by PCR. Sequencing was carried out with an Illumina HiSeq 2500. TCR libraries were prepared with molecular barcoding, using unique molecular identifiers to normalize TCRbeta repertoire quantification. The raw public data were reprocessed by TCRdb itself: fastp quality trimming at Q25, MiXCR clonotype calling, in-frame beta chains only. CDR3 protein sequences are deduplicated, and each keeps its most common genes and DNA. In this sample the table shows 450,000 to 550,000 distinct CDR3 sequences, about 10% of which occur a single time. The ten largest clones represent 14% of the sample.

The paper's findings and limits, for the study overall: In some patients, the high TCRbeta diversity seen at day 60 was put down to recipient T cells and intrathymic progenitors that had survived conditioning. Apparently early alphabetaT-cell count recovery about two months after transplant reportedly relied on only several hundred rapidly expanded clones derived from non-depleted graft cells. Over subsequent months, a decline in hyperexpanded clone frequencies was noted, and after one year, T-cell counts and TCRbeta diversity were mostly ascribed to newly produced T cells.

Here the chain combines TRBV2 and TRBJ2-2, with 7 bases matching TRBD2. This receptor was obtained from a female patient between 2 and 10 years old who had a stem cell transplant for aplastic anemia, so the T cells may come from the graft donor. This sample comprised PBMCs, mostly from graft donor cells, obtained 180 days after TCRalphabeta/CD19-depleted stem cell transplant. The DNA sequence reads TGTGCCAGCAGTGAGTTGGCGGGGGTAGCCGGGGAGCTGTTTTTT. Its protein reads: CASSELAGVAGELFF.